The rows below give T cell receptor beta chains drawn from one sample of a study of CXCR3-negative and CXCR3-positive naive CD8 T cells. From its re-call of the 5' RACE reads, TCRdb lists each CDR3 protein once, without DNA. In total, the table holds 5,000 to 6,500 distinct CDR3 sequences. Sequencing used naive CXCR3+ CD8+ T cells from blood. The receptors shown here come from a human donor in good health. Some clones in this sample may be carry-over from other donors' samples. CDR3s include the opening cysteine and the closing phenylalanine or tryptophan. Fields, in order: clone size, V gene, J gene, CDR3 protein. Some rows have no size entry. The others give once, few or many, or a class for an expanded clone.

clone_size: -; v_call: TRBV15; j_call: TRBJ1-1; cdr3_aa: CATSRDRYNTEAFF
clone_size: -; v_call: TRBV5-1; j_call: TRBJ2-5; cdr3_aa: CASSLAIGSRETQYF
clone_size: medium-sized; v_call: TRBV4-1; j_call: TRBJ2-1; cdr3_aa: CASSSAGLAINNEQFF
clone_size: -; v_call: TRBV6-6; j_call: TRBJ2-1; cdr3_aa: CASSTGNEQFF
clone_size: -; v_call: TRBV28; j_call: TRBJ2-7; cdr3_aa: CASSPPSLEVLAGLWDYEQYF
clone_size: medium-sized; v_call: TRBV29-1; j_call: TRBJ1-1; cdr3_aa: CSVEGGTEAFF
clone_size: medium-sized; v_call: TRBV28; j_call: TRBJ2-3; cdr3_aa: CASSKYAGRSTDTQYF
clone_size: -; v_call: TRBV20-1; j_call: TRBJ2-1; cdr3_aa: CSARVRENYDEQFF
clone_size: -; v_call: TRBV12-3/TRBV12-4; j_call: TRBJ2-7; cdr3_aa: CASSEHPRGRYEQYF
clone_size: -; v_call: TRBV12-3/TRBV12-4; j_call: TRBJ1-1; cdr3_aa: CASSFGEGAEAFF
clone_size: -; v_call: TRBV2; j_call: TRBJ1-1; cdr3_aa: CASIDAGAEAFF
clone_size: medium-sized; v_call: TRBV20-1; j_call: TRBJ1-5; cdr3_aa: CSASMSRASNQPQHF
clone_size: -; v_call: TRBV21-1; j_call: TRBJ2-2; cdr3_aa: CASSNPQPTSGRNTGELFF
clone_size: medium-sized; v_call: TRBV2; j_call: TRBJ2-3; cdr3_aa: CASSEFVRERGDTQYF
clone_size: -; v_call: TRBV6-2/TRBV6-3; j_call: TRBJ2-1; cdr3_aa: CASTGGVAGVLITYNEQFF
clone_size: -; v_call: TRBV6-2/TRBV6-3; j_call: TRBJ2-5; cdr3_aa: CASRGTGPKETQYF
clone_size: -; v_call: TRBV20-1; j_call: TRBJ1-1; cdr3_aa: CSARAGQSNTEAFF
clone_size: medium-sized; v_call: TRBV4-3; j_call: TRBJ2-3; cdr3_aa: CASSQELGRELTDTQYF
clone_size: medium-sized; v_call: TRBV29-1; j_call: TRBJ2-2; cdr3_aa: CSAQSRDRGVTGELFF
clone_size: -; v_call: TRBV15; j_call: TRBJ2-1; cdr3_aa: CATSRDRTGINEQFF
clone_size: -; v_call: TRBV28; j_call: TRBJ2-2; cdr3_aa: CASSYGEGGELFF
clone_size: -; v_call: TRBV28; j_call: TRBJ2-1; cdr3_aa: CASNKPDHNEQFF
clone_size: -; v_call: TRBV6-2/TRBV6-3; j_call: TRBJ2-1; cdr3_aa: CASSYYYEQFF
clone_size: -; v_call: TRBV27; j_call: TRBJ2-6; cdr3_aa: CASSSLSGANVLTF
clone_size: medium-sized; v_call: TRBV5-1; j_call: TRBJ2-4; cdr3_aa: CASRVSRVAKNIQYF
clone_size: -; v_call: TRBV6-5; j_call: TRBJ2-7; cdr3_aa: CASRSRQGESYEQYF
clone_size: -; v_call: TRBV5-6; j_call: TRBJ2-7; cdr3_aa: CASSLAVGSYEQYF
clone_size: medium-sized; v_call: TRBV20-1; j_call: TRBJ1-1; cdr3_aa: CSAHVGGLEAEAFF
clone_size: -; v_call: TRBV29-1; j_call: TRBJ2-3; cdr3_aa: CSVVTTSTDTQYF
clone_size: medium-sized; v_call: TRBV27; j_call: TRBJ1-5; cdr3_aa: CASSYLGQPQHF
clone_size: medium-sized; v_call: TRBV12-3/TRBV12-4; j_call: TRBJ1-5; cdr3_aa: CASERSYSNQPQHF
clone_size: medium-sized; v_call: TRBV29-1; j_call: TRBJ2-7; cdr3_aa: CSVGVDRDWYEQYF
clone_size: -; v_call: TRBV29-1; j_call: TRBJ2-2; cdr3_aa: CSVPTDTGELFF
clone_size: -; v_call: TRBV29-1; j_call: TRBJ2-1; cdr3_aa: CSVSREDRIYNEQFF
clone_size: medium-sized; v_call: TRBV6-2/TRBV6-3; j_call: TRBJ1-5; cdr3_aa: CASSLIGGSNQPQHF
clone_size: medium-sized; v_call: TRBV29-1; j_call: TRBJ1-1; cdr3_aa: CSVGPTGTRAEAFF
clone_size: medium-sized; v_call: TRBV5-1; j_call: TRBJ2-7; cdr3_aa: CASSATGGPYEQYF
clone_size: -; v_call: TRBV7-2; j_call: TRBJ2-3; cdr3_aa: CASSLGGTDTQYF
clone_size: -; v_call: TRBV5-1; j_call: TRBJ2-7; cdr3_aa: CASSLGDGSYEQYF
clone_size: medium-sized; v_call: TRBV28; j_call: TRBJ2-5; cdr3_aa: CASSITRGRAETQYF
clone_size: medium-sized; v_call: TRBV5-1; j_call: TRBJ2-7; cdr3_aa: CASSWGTGTAFSEQYF
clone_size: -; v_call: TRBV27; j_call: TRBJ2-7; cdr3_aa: CASSLSTSGRDYDQYF
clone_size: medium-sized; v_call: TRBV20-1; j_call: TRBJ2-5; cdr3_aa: CSATPAGPLWTQYF
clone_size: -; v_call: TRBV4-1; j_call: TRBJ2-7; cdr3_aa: CASSQDQASGKYEQYF
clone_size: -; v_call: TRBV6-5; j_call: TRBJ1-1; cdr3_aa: CASSYSQKNTEAFF
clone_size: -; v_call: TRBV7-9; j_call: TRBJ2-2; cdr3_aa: CASSQSGGVIGELFF
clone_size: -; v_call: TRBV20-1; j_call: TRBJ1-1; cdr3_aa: CSAPGTGYTEAFF
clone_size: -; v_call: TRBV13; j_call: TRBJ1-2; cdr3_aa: CASSPPSGTYGYTF
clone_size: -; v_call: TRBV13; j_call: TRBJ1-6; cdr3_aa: CASSSAASPLHF
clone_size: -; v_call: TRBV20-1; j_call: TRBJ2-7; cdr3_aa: CSARDRTGGGYEQYF
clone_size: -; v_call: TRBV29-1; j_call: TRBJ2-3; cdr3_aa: CSAGVARVTDTQYF
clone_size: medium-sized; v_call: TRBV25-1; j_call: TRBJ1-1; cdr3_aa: CASSEVGLNTEAFF
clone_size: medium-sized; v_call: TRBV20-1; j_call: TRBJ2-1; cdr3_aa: CSAETSGDSYNEQFF
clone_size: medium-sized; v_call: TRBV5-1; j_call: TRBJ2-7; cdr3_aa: CASSLTGGYEQYF
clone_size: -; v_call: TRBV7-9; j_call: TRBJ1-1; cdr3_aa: CASSPGGVNTEAFF